The rows below give T cell receptor beta chains drawn from one sample of a study of response to subunit inactivated influenza vaccine. TCRdb re-derived calls from the RT-PCR reads in MiXCR, one entry per CDR3 protein. Seen here are 500,000 to 650,000 distinct CDR3 sequences, 6% to 9% observed once, and the top ten hold roughly 13%. Sequencing was performed on PBMCs from blood, taken less than 30 months after vaccination. The receptors originated from a man in his fifties or sixties who received an inactivated influenza vaccine. CDR3s include the opening cysteine and the closing phenylalanine or tryptophan. Fields, in order: V gene, clone size, J gene, CDR3 length, D gene, CDR3 DNA, CDR3 protein. D genes are given only for firm matches. Clone size is not always given. Where it is, it says once, few, many or a class for expanded clones.

TRBV11-2,many,TRBJ1-3,15,NA,TGTGCCAGCAGCTCAGTCCAAGGCTCTGGAAACACCATATATTTT,CASSSVQGSGNTIYF
TRBV18,NA,TRBJ1-2,16,TRBD1,TGTGCCAGCTCACCCCTCCCGGACAGGAATAACTATGGCTACACCTTC,CASSPLPDRNNYGYTF
TRBV24-1,many,TRBJ2-7,15,TRBD2,TGTGCCACCAGTGCTACTAGCGGGAGCTTTTACGAGCAGTACTTC,CATSATSGSFYEQYF
TRBV7-8,many,TRBJ2-5,14,NA,TGTGCCAGCAGCCGAGGCAGGGGCCAAGAGACCCAGTACTTC,CASSRGRGQETQYF
TRBV6-2/TRBV6-3,few,TRBJ2-5,16,NA,TGTGCCAGCAGTTACTCGAATGACAGGTGGAGTGGGACCCAGTACTTC,CASSYSNDRWSGTQYF
TRBV30,many,TRBJ2-7,14,TRBD1,TGTGCCTGGAGGGGCGGGACAGGGGGCTTGAAGCAGTACTTC,CAWRGGTGGLKQYF
TRBV7-6,NA,TRBJ2-1,14,TRBD1,TGTGCCAGCAGCTTAACAGGGGGAGACAATGAGCAGTTCTTC,CASSLTGGDNEQFF
TRBV7-9,NA,TRBJ2-5,15,TRBD1,TGTGCCAGCAGCTTATGGGACAGGGGTGGAGAGACCCAGTACTTC,CASSLWDRGGETQYF
TRBV5-1,few,TRBJ2-7,17,NA,TGCGCCAGCAGCCCGCAACCACTGGGAGGGGGTTACCACGAGCAGTACTTC,CASSPQPLGGGYHEQYF
TRBV28,NA,TRBJ1-1,15,NA,TGTGCCAGCAGTTTAACACAGGGTGAGAAGGCTGAAGCTTTCTTT,CASSLTQGEKAEAFF
TRBV12-3/TRBV12-4,many,TRBJ1-2,12,NA,TGTGCCAGCAGGAGCCCGGGGAATGGCTACACCTTC,CASRSPGNGYTF
TRBV6-2/TRBV6-3,NA,TRBJ2-1,18,TRBD2,TGTGCCAGCAGTTCTTTTGGACTAGCGGGGGTTAAAGGGAATGAGCAGTTCTTC,CASSSFGLAGVKGNEQFF
TRBV10-3,many,TRBJ2-3,12,NA,TGTGCCATCAAAAGCCCCACAGATACGCAGTATTTT,CAIKSPTDTQYF
TRBV20-1,many,TRBJ2-3,13,NA,TGCAGTGGGACAACGGGGAACACAGATACGCAGTATTTT,CSGTTGNTDTQYF
TRBV4-2,NA,TRBJ1-5,15,NA,TGTGCCAGCAGCCAAGATGGGGCAGGCAATCAGCCCCAGCATTTT,CASSQDGAGNQPQHF
TRBV6-1,NA,TRBJ1-6,15,TRBD1,TGTGCCAGCACCACGACCGGGACAGGAGCATCACCCCTCCACTTT,CASTTTGTGASPLHF
TRBV7-9,NA,TRBJ2-3,8,NA,TGTGCCAGCAGCGACCAATATTTT,CASSDQYF